One sample yielded the 17 T cell receptor beta chains listed below, sequenced in a study of cytomegalovirus exposure and HLA in healthy donors. Amplification used 60 Vbeta primers and 13 Jbeta primers. The assay was immunoSEQ multiplex PCR, and TCRdb's table has in-frame clones only and misses some. The table lists about 150,000 clones, around 79% of them singletons, with over 1.1% in the top ten. The source material was PBMCs. The receptor set was obtained from a man between 18 and 35 years old in good health and CMV-seronegative.

V usage is TRBV4-3 and J usage is TRBJ2-2, with 8 nucleotides matching TRBD2. The CDR3 runs to 15 residues. The V gene end was trimmed by 0 bases and the J gene end by 5 bases; junction bases not matched to a gene: 2. The germline gives CDR1 LGHNA, CDR2 YSLEER. The CDR3: CASSQEASGTGELFF. CDR3 coding DNA: TGCGCCAGCAGCCAAGAAGCTAGCGGGACCGGGGAGCTGTTTTTT.

The V gene is TRBV27, the J gene TRBJ2-1; tentative D call: TRBD2 (6 bases). Germline V lookup: CDR1 MNHEY, CDR2 SMNVEV (reference sequence). The CDR3 runs to 13 residues. With 3 bases removed from V and 6 bases from J, the gap between germline ends came to 9 bases. CDR3 region: CASSLGLFNEQFF. The CDR3 DNA reads as TGTGCCAGCAGTTTGGGACTTTTCAATGAGCAGTTCTTC.

The chain recombines TRBV6-5 with TRBJ1-5; unclear D gene. V shed 7 bases and J shed 9 bases, with 13 bases lying between them. The CDR3 totals 12 residues. Per the germline V gene, CDR1 is MNHEY and CDR2 is SVGAGI. CDR3 loop: CASTQRCPPQHF. CDR3 DNA: TGTGCCAGCACCCAGAGGTGTCCGCCCCAGCATTTT.

The V gene is TRBV5-4, the J gene TRBJ2-3, with a tentative D call TRBD2 (5 bases). This CDR3 has 15 amino acids. CDR1 SGHNT and CDR2 YYREEE come from the germline V gene (reference sequence). V shed 4 bases and J shed 1 base, with 13 bases lying between them. The CDR3 nucleotides are TGTGCCAGCAGCGTGGAGGCGGCTGGCACAGATACGCAGTATTTT. It yields the protein CASSVEAAGTDTQYF.

J is TRBJ2-1 and V is TRBV7-8; 13 bases match TRBD2. V gave up 1 base and J gave up 12 bases; unmatched junction bases: 6. The CDR3 runs to 15 residues. CDR1 and CDR2 (germline): SGHVS, FQNEAQ. The CDR3 DNA reads TGTGCCAGCAGCTTAGGGACTAGCGGGAGTTTATGGCAGTTCTTC. This gives the protein CASSLGTSGSLWQFF.

V usage is TRBV4-1 and J usage is TRBJ1-5; the D gene is possibly TRBD1 (6 bases). The V gene lost 0 bases and the J gene lost 4 bases, with 10 bases spanning the gap. The germline gives CDR1 MGHRA, CDR2 YSYEKL. The CDR3 loop spans 15 amino acids. DNA for the CDR3: TGCGCCAGCAGCCAAGAGAACAGGGAAAATCAGCCCCAGCATTTT. It translates to CASSQENRENQPQHF.

The sample holds one count of this clone. This chain connects TRBV7-9 to TRBJ2-7; no clear D. V gave up 4 bases and J gave up 4 bases, with 8 bases separating them. The CDR3 consists of 12 residues. The germline V gene has CDR1 SEHNR and CDR2 FQNEAQ (reference sequence). The CDR3 is CASSSPGYEQYF. The CDR3 nucleotides read TGTGCCAGCAGCTCCCCCGGGTACGAGCAGTACTTC.

The gene calls are TRBV29-1 and TRBJ2-5; D might be TRBD1 (5 bases). Germline assignment: CDR1 SQVTM and CDR2 ANQGSEA. The CDR3 consists of 13 residues. The V end was cut by 7 bases, the J end by 5 bases, with 17 bases between. Here the CDR3 reads CSAKGGRDETQYF. The CDR3 DNA is TGCAGCGCCAAAGGCGGCAGGGATGAGACCCAGTACTTC. Full variable domain (rest looked up from reference TRBV29-1 and TRBJ2-5): SAVISQKPSRDICQRGTSLTIQCQVDSQVTMMFWYRQQPGQSLTLIATANQGSEATYESGFVIDKFPISRPNLTFSTLTVSNMSPEDSSIYLCSAKGGRDETQYFGPGTRLLVL.

The chain combines TRBV5-1 with TRBJ1-2; TRBD1 matches at 7 bases. The CDR3 is 13 amino acids. V was clipped by 4 bases and J by 4 bases; unmatched bases: 4. Germline loops: CDR1 SGHRS, CDR2 YFSETQ. CDR3 in amino acids: CASSADRLYGYTF. CDR3 nucleotides: TGCGCCAGCAGCGCGGACAGGCTCTATGGCTACACCTTC.

This clone was seen a handful of times. The chain couples TRBV5-1 to TRBJ2-1; D unresolved. Deletions cut 7 bases from V and 0 bases from J, with 14 bases between. The CDR3 is made up of 15 amino acids. Per germline, CDR1 SGHRS and CDR2 YFSETQ. The CDR3 DNA reads TGCGCCAGCTGCCGTGAGGTCAGCTCCTACAATGAGCAGTTCTTC. Translated, it gives CASCREVSSYNEQFF.

This rearrangement joins TRBV11-2 to TRBJ2-5; 8 bases are shared with TRBD1. The end of the DNA fits TRBJ2-7 better, so the J call may be wrong. Looked up from germline, CDR1 is SGHAT and CDR2 is FQNNGV. The CDR3 is 13 amino acids. CDR3 sequence (DNA): TGTGCCAGCAGCTCCGGACAGGGCCACGAGCAGTACTTC. As protein: CASSSGQGHEQYF.

The rearrangement joins TRBV18 to TRBJ1-1; D is unresolved. CDR1 is KGHSH and CDR2 is LQKENI in the germline V gene. The CDR3 has 15 amino acids. Trimming removed 1 base from V and 1 base from J, with 10 bases in between. The CDR3: CASSPHPVRNTEAFF. The CDR3 coding sequence is TGTGCCAGCTCACCACACCCAGTTCGGAACACTGAAGCTTTCTTT.

The DNA for the CDR3 is TGCGCCAGCAGCCCCCAGACAGGGGGAACAGATACGCAGTATTTT. The encoded protein is CASSPQTGGTDTQYF. The rearrangement joins TRBV4-3 to TRBJ2-3, with 9 bases matching TRBD1. The germline V gene encodes CDR1 LGHNA and CDR2 YSLEER. V was clipped by 4 bases and J by 3 bases; unmatched bases: 5. The CDR3 contains 15 residues.

The chain has TRBV29-1 and TRBJ2-1, with 8 bases identical to TRBD1. V lost 0 bases to trimming and J lost 4 bases; unmatched junction nucleotides: 8. The CDR3 extends over 16 amino acids. Looked up from germline, CDR1 is SQVTM and CDR2 is ANQGSEA. The CDR3 DNA reads as TGCAGCGTTGAAGACTTGGACAGGGCCCAGTACAATGAGCAGTTCTTC. It is translated as CSVEDLDRAQYNEQFF.

The rearrangement uses TRBV28 and TRBJ1-3, with D possibly matching TRBD1 (6 bases). CDR3 length: 16 amino acids. Looked up from germline, CDR1 is MDHEN and CDR2 is SYDVKM. V was cut by 4 bases and J by 4 bases, with 17 bases left in between. The CDR3 DNA follows: TGTGCCAGCAGTTCCCTCACCGGGACACCCGGAAACACCATATATTTT. It is translated as CASSSLTGTPGNTIYF. The entire variable domain, with the rest obtained from reference TRBV28 and TRBJ1-3, is as follows: DVKVTQSSRYLVKRTGEKVFLECVQDMDHENMFWYRQDPGLGLRLIYFSYDVKMKEKGDIPEGYSVSREKKERFSLILESASTNQTSMYLCASSSLTGTPGNTIYFGEGSWLTVV.

This rearrangement joins TRBV27 to TRBJ2-5, with D maybe TRBD1 (6 bases). V dropped 8 bases and J dropped 4 bases, with 17 bases sitting between them. Germline V gene sequence: CDR1 MNHEY, CDR2 SMNVEV (reference sequence). This CDR3 spans 14 amino acids. The CDR3 here is CASRPTGRGETQYF. CDR3 DNA: TGTGCCAGCCGACCTACAGGGAGAGGAGAGACCCAGTACTTC.

In its sample, this clone is medium-sized. The chain couples TRBV27 to TRBJ2-1, with TRBD2 matching 8 bases. V lost 4 bases, J lost 13 bases, and 3 bases stayed unmatched. This CDR3 is 11 amino acids long. The germline CDR1 and CDR2 sequences are MNHEY and SMNVEV (reference sequence). CDR3: CASSSGLGQFF. The CDR3 coding sequence is TGTGCCAGCAGTTCGGGACTAGGACAGTTCTTC.